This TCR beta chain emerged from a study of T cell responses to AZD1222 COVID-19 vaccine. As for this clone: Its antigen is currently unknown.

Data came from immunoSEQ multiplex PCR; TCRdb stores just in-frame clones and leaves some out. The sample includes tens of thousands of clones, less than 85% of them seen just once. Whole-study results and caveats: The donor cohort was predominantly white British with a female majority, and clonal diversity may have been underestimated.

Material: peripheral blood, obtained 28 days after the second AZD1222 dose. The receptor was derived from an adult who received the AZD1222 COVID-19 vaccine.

CDR3 residues: CASSPAGNSPLHF. CDR3 coding DNA: TGTGCCAGCAGTCCGGCGGGGAATTCACCCCTCCACTTT. The chain joins TRBV27 to TRBJ1-6, with D unclear. The CDR3 consists of 13 residues. CDR1 and CDR2 from the germline V gene are MNHEY and SMNVEV (reference sequence). Trimming left V 5 bases short and J 7 bases short, with 9 bases between.